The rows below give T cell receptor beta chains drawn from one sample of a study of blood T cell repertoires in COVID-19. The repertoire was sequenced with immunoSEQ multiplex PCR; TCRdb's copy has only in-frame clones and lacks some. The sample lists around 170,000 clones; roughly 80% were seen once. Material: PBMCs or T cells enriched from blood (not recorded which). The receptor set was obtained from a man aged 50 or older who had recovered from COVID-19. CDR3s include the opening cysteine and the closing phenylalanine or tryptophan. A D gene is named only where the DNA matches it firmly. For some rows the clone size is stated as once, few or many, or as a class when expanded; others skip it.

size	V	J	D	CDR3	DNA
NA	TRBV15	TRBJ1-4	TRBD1	CATSWGQGNEKLFF	TGTGCCACCAGCTGGGGACAGGGTAACGAAAAACTGTTTTTT
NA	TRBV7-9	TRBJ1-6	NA	CASSETTVGPQLYF	TGTGCCAGCAGCGAAACGACAGTAGGGCCGCAACTCTACTTT
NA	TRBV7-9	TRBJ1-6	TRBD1	CASSPSTGYNSPLHF	TGTGCCAGCAGCCCTTCGACAGGGTATAATTCACCCCTCCACTTT
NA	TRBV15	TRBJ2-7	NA	CATSRDLFGQSYEQYF	TGTGCCACCAGCAGAGATCTTTTCGGACAGAGCTACGAGCAGTACTTC
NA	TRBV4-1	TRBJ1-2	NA	CASSQTDTNYGYTF	TGCGCCAGCAGCCAGACAGATACTAACTATGGCTACACCTTC
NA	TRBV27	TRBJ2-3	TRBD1	CASRAGQGADTQYF	TGTGCCAGCAGGGCGGGACAGGGAGCAGATACGCAGTATTTT
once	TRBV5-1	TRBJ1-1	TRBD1	CASSPKQGAEAFF	TGCGCCAGCAGCCCTAAACAGGGGGCTGAAGCTTTCTTT
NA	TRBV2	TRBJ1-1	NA	CASAGVGTEAFF	TGTGCCAGCGCGGGGGTTGGCACTGAAGCTTTCTTT
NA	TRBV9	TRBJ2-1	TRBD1	CASSVAGQGEYEQFF	TGTGCCAGCAGCGTAGCTGGGCAGGGGGAGTATGAGCAGTTCTTC
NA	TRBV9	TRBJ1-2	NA	CASSVDRRAGNGYTF	TGTGCCAGCAGCGTAGATCGCAGGGCAGGGAATGGCTACACCTTC
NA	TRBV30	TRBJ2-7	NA	CAWEPGDGGEQYF	TGTGCCTGGGAGCCGGGGGACGGGGGCGAGCAGTACTTC
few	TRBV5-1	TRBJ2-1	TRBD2	CASSLELAGNNEQFF	TGCGCCAGCAGCTTGGAGCTAGCGGGGAACAATGAGCAGTTCTTC
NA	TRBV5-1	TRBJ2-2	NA	CASSWTVTSGELFF	TGCGCCAGCAGCTGGACAGTCACCAGCGGGGAGCTGTTTTTT
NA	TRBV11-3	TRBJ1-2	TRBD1	CASSLPGGYGYTF	TGTGCCAGCAGCTTACCAGGGGGCTATGGCTACACCTTC
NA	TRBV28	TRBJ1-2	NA	CASSLQGNYGYTF	TGTGCCAGCAGTTTACAGGGGAACTATGGCTACACCTTC
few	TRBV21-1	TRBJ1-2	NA	CASSTNPGGYGYTF	TGTGCCAGCAGCACCAACCCAGGGGGATATGGCTACACCTTC
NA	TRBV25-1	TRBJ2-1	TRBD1	CASTGTGGHNEQFF	TGTGCCAGCACCGGGACAGGGGGCCACAATGAGCAGTTCTTC
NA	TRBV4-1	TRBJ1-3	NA	CASSQGPRSTGNTIYF	TGCGCCAGCAGCCAAGGTCCCCGGTCAACTGGAAACACCATATATTTT
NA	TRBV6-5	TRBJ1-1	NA	CASRPGGNTEAFF	TGTGCCAGCCGCCCCGGGGGGAACACTGAAGCTTTCTTT
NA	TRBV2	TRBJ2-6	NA	CASPSRGLTSGANVLTF	TGTGCCAGCCCTTCGAGAGGGTTGACTTCTGGGGCCAACGTCCTGACTTTC
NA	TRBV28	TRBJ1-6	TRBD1	CASGQVPNSPLHF	TGTGCCAGCGGACAGGTCCCTAATTCACCCCTCCACTTT
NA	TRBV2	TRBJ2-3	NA	CASGTPRSMTDTQYF	TGTGCCAGCGGGACTCCCCGAAGTATGACAGATACGCAGTATTTT
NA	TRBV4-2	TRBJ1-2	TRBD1	CASSRLRGQGDYGYTF	TGTGCCAGCAGCCGCCTCCGGGGACAGGGCGACTATGGCTACACCTTC
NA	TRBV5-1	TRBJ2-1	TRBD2	CASSLGTSVYNEQFF	TGCGCCAGCAGCTTGGGGACTAGCGTTTACAATGAGCAGTTCTTC
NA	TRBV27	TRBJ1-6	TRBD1	CASSSAGTGGNSPLHF	TGTGCCAGCAGTTCAGCCGGGACAGGGGGGAATTCACCCCTCCACTTT
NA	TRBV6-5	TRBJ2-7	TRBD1	CASRRDRIYEQYF	TGTGCCAGCAGGAGGGACAGAATCTACGAGCAGTACTTC
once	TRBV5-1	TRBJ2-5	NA	CASSLGSGLAETQYF	TGCGCCAGCAGCTTGGGGTCGGGACTCGCAGAGACCCAGTACTTC
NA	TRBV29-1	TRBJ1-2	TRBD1	CSVGRDRGSGYTF	TGCAGCGTTGGTCGGGACAGGGGTTCTGGCTACACCTTC
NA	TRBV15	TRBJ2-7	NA	CATSESTGTYEQYF	TGTGCCACCAGTGAATCTACAGGAACCTACGAGCAGTACTTC
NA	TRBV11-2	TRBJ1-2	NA	CASSLGAYYGYTF	TGTGCCAGCAGCTTAGGGGCTTACTATGGCTACACCTTC
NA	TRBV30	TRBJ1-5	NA	CAWSRGLGGSQPQHF	TGTGCCTGGAGTAGGGGCCTCGGAGGGAGTCAGCCCCAGCATTTT
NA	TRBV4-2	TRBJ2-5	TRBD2	CASSQGHLSGGGQETQYF	TGTGCCAGCAGCCAAGGTCACCTTAGCGGGGGGGGACAAGAGACCCAGTACTTC
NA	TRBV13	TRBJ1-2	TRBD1	CASSLGGGGYYGYTF	TGTGCCAGCAGCTTAGGAGGGGGCGGATACTATGGCTACACCTTC
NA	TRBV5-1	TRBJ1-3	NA	CASSLGQGQRNTIYF	TGCGCCAGCAGCTTGGGTCAGGGGCAGAGAAACACCATATATTTT
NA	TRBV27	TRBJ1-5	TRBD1	CASSSDRGGGISGQPQHF	TGTGCCAGCAGTTCGGACAGGGGAGGGGGTATTTCGGGTCAGCCCCAGCATTTT
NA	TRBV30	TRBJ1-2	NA	CAWSVKGGDYGYTF	TGTGCCTGGAGTGTAAAAGGAGGAGACTATGGCTACACCTTC
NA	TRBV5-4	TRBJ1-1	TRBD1	CASRGGQSSTEAFF	TGTGCCAGCAGGGGGGGACAGTCTTCCACTGAAGCTTTCTTT
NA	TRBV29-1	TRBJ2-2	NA	CSVHSITNTGELFF	TGCAGCGTCCACAGTATCACGAACACCGGGGAGCTGTTTTTT
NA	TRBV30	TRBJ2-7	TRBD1	CAWSVRVKDRGPYEQYF	TGTGCCTGGAGTGTACGGGTCAAGGACAGGGGGCCCTACGAGCAGTACTTC
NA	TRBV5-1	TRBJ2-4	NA	CASSLSGSRVNIQYF	TGCGCCAGCAGCTTATCTGGTAGCCGGGTAAACATTCAGTACTTC
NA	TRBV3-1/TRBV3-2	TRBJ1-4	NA	CASSQPGQEKLFF	TGTGCCAGCAGCCAACCGGGACAAGAAAAACTGTTTTTT
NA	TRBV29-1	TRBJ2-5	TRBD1	CSGWGQGFQETQYF	TGCAGCGGTTGGGGACAGGGATTCCAAGAGACCCAGTACTTC
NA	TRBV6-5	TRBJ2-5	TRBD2	CASSWGSGASETQYF	TGTGCCAGCAGTTGGGGTAGCGGGGCCTCCGAGACCCAGTACTTC
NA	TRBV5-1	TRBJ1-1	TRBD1	CASSLGTGLNTEAFF	TGCGCCAGCAGCTTGGGGACAGGGTTGAACACTGAAGCTTTCTTT
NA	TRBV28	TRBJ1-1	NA	CASTSTLSAEAFF	TGTGCCAGCACCTCGACACTCTCCGCTGAAGCTTTCTTT
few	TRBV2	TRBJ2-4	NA	CATKTDGTGDIQYF	TGTGCCACAAAAACCGACGGTACGGGAGACATTCAGTACTTC
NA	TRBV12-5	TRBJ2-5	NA	CASGPSLAQETQYF	TGTGCTAGTGGTCCATCATTAGCGCAAGAGACCCAGTACTTC
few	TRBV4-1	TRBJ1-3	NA	CASSQDRGSGNTIYF	TGCGCCAGCAGCCAAGATCGGGGGTCTGGAAACACCATATATTTT
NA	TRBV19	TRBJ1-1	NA	CASRNRRLGTEAFF	TGTGCCAGTAGGAATCGGAGGTTGGGCACTGAAGCTTTCTTT
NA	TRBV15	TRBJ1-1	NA	CATNWGRNTEAFF	TGTGCCACCAATTGGGGGCGGAACACTGAAGCTTTCTTT
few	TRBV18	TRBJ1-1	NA	CASSPVQGNTEAFF	TGTGCCAGCTCACCGGTCCAGGGGAACACTGAAGCTTTCTTT
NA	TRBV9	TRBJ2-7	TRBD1	CASSVAVGQGIEQYF	TGTGCCAGCAGCGTAGCTGTAGGACAGGGGATCGAGCAGTACTTC
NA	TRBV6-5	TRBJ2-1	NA	CASRDTTYEQFF	TGTGCCTCACGGGACACCACATATGAGCAGTTCTTC